Each of the 9 T cell receptor beta chains below was sequenced from the same sample in a study of shared T cell receptors in the human thymus. The table came from immunoSEQ multiplex PCR; TCRdb's copy has only in-frame clones and leaves some out. The repertoire holds about 730,000 clones, with 80% to 90% as singletons. These same records also appear under a second study, on human thymus T cells.

The sequencing input was thymocytes. Every receptor here comes from a girl under two years old with a congenital heart defect.

The chain is built from TRBV10-3 and TRBJ1-1, with TRBD1 matching over 8 bases. The CDR3 has 16 residues. Germline loops: CDR1 ENHRY, CDR2 SYGVKD. With V trimmed by 3 bases and J by 2 bases, 8 bases remained unmatched. CDR3: CAISDRDRITNTEAFF. The CDR3 nucleotides are TGTGCCATCAGTGACCGGGACAGGATTACTAACACTGAAGCTTTCTTT.

This chain links TRBV14 with TRBJ1-1; the D is unclear. CDR1 is SGHDN, CDR2 FVKESK, per germline. V lost 4 bases and J lost 4, with 19 bases in between. The CDR3 loop spans 16 amino acids. CDR3 DNA sequence: TGTGCCAGCAGCCGCACAACAAGAGGAGGAAGCACTGAAGCTTTCTTT. Translated: CASSRTTRGGSTEAFF. The complete variable domain, with remaining parts taken from reference TRBV14 and TRBJ1-1, reads EAGVTQFPSHSVIEKGQTVTLRCDPISGHDNLYWYRRVMGKEIKFLLHFVKESKQDESGMPNNRFLAERTGGTYSTLKVQPAELEDSGVYFCASSRTTRGGSTEAFFGQGTRLTVV.

CDR3 sequence reads: CSVKQGNYGYTF. The CDR3, as DNA: TGCAGCGTTAAACAGGGCAACTATGGCTACACCTTC. The gene calls are TRBV29-1 and TRBJ1-2; D perhaps matches TRBD1 (6 bases). Germline CDR1 SQVTM, CDR2 ANQGSEA. CDR3 length: 12 amino acids. Trimming left V 5 bases short and J 2 bases short, with 9 bases between.

The chain employs TRBV15 and TRBJ2-7; D may be TRBD1 (6 bases). There are 12 residues in the CDR3. The V gene lost 5 bases and the J gene lost 10 bases, with 15 bases spanning the gap. CDR1 is LNHNV and CDR2 is YYDKDF in the germline V gene (reference sequence). The CDR3 here is CATSPRGQRQYF. In nucleotides, the CDR3 is TGTGCCACCAGCCCCCGTGGACAGAGACAGTACTTC.

The chain has TRBV7-3 and TRBJ2-2; tentatively, D is TRBD1 (5 bases). Germline V gives CDR1 SGHTA, CDR2 FQGTGA. The length of the CDR3 is 16 residues. Trimming removed 5 bases from V and 6 bases from J, with 19 bases in between. DNA of the CDR3: TGTGCCAGCAGCCTAAAGCTGGGTCCCAGGGCCGGGGAGCTGTTTTTT. This sequence encodes CASSLKLGPRAGELFF.

Regarding this clone: Additional DNA sequences in this sample encode the identical CDR3. This chain connects TRBV30 to TRBJ1-6, with unresolved D. Germline V gene data show CDR1 as GTSNPN and CDR2 as SVGIG (reference sequence). The CDR3 is made up of 12 amino acids. The ends were cut back, 4 bases at V and 7 bases at J, with 8 bases in the middle. The CDR3 DNA is TGTGCCTGGAATCTGGCCAATTCACCCCTCCACTTT. This translates into CAWNLANSPLHF. The full variable domain, its missing parts supplied by reference TRBV30 and TRBJ1-6, is SQTIHQWPATLVQPVGSPLSLECTVEGTSNPNLYWYRQAAGRGLQLLFYSVGIGQISSEVPQNLSASRPQDRQFILSSKKLLLSDSGFYLCAWNLANSPLHFGNGTRLTVT.

This chain links TRBV18 with TRBJ1-3; 9 bases align to TRBD1. V was clipped by 1 base and J by 4 bases; unmatched bases: 11. CDR1 KGHSH and CDR2 LQKENI come from the germline V gene. The CDR3 extends over 18 amino acids. CDR3 sequence reads: CASSPRGTGLFIGNTIYF. In nucleotides, the CDR3 is TGTGCCAGCTCACCACGCGGGACAGGGTTATTTATCGGAAACACCATATATTTT.

In its sample, this clone was seen a few times. The gene calls are TRBV5-5 and TRBJ1-3; 10 positions agree with TRBD1. Germline V gene sequence: CDR1 SGHKS, CDR2 YYEKEE (reference sequence). CDR3 size: 18 residues. Trimming cost V 0 bases and J 5 bases; bases outside gene matches: 11. CDR3: CASSLDPTGGPERNTIYF. As DNA, the CDR3 is TGTGCCAGCAGCTTGGATCCGACAGGGGGCCCTGAAAGAAACACCATATATTTT.

The J gene is TRBJ1-2, the V gene TRBV2; TRBD1 aligns across 10 bases. V was pared by 8 bases and J by 6 bases, with 9 bases of the junction left unmatched. This CDR3 comprises 14 residues. Germline CDR1 reads SNHLY; CDR2 reads FYNNEI. CDR3 nucleotides: TGTGCCAGCCAGCCCTCCGACAGGGGGCATGGCTACACCTTC. Protein product: CASQPSDRGHGYTF.